The rows below give T cell receptor beta chains drawn from one sample of a study of blood T cell repertoires in COVID-19. TCRdb's table, derived via immunoSEQ multiplex PCR, lists solely in-frame clones and lacks some. The sample lists approximately 200,000 clones, approximately 80% occurring once. The sample taken for sequencing was PBMCs or T cells enriched from blood (not recorded which). These receptors came from a man aged 40-49 years who had recovered from COVID-19. The CDR3 runs from the conserved cysteine through the conserved F or W. The listing skips clone size in some rows; elsewhere it reads once, few, many or a size class.

NA,TRBV13,CASSLEGREVMNTEAFF
NA,TRBV20-1,CSATQETQYF
NA,TRBV6-5,CASSRGALETQYF
NA,TRBV7-2,CASSFHSGQEGETQYF
NA,TRBV7-9,CASSSTGTTNTGELFF
few,TRBV4-3,CASSRRGGIDYGYTF
NA,TRBV18,CASSPASGRVADTQYF
once,TRBV7-2,CASSRGLAGVGELFF
NA,TRBV28,CASSSGQFTGELFF
NA,TRBV6-5,CASSRQGLGDSPLHF
NA,TRBV10-3,CAISESTLGGPTDTQYF
NA,TRBV4-2,CASSQEGGASTGELFF
NA,TRBV7-2,CASSYRGLTGELFF
NA,TRBV10-2,CASSEGSPLHF
NA,TRBV19,CASSKTGGVINEQFF
NA,TRBV4-3,CASSHYPGENTEAFF
NA,TRBV12-3/TRBV12-4,CASSSYENEQYF
NA,TRBV4-2,CASSQEAGGPGTQYF